The clone carrying this TCR beta chain was counted once. Its matching antigen is unknown. This sample is drawn from a study of CD8+CD57+ T cells in acquired aplastic anemia. Overall study findings and caveats: A significant difference in CD8+ Simpson's diversity between patients and controls was not found. Sharing between patients and controls was observed for over 25 CD8+ CDR3 sequences.

Profiling that covered TCR beta VDJ and CDR3 relied on genomic DNA as its template. TCRdb re-analysed the reads in MiXCR, keeping a single row per CDR3 protein. Altogether about 40,000 distinct CDR3 sequences are present, 63% being singletons, with the ten largest covering 59%. Patients included in sequencing had previously demonstrated CD8+CD57+ cell expansion by flow cytometry. No therapy had been given to the patients at the time of blood sampling. The origin of this receptor is a human donor with aplastic anemia. Sequenced input: sorted CD4+, CD8+, or CD8+CD57+ T cells (not recorded which) from PBMCs.

In DNA, the CDR3 is TGTGCCACCAGCAGGGGGAGGGGCGGGAGTGGCTATGAGCAGTTCTTC. It encodes CATSRGRGGSGYEQFF. This chain connects TRBV15 to TRBJ2-1; 7 bases are a match to TRBD2. Trimming took 3 bases from V and 8 from J; bases not matched to a gene: 13. The CDR3 is made up of 16 amino acids. From germline, CDR1 is LNHNV and CDR2 YYDKDF (reference sequence).